The present T cell receptor (beta chain) was sequenced within a study of T cell repertoires in cytomegalovirus infection. For the study at large: In the study, CMV epitopes included recently identified HLA-C-restricted and well-studied HLA-B-restricted ones. Matching HLA type, along with CMV infection, was indicated by public TCR beta signatures.

Whole-study results and caveats: Summed frequency of shared TCR beta families picked out CMV carriers who also had the relevant HLA. HLA-C-restricted CMV-specific TCR beta clonotypes were dominant in the ex vivo response.

CDR3 length equals 17 residues. V shed 3 bases and J 0 bases; nucleotides not matched to a gene: 5. This clonotype has only a few counts. Its target is not known. TCRdb re-called the reads through MiXCR, storing one row per CDR3 protein. This table has around 800,000 distinct CDR3 sequences, less than 35% appearing once. The TCR was taken from a human donor in good health (CMV status not recorded). Some clones in this sample may be carry-over from other donors' samples. Source: cultured CD8+ T cells from PBMCs, taken from culture after CMV antigen stimulation. The chain couples TRBV12-3 or TRBV12-4 to TRBJ2-6; 7 nucleotides match TRBD1. The CDR3 is CASSLTGKYSGANVLTF. In DNA form, the CDR3 reads TGTGCCAGCAGTTTGACAGGGAAATACTCTGGGGCCAACGTCCTGACTTTC.